Each of the 6 T cell receptor beta chains below was sequenced from the same sample in a study of shared clonotypes between healthy human individuals. Terminally differentiated effector memory CD45RA+ cells were left out of the naive CD8 fraction, which was CD45RO-negative and positively selected for CCR7. Sequencing was performed with immunoSEQ multiplex PCR; in TCRdb, only in-frame clones are kept and a portion is missing. Counted here are about 580,000 clones, 95% to 98% occurring once; the ten biggest clones make up around 0.3%. Sequenced: naive CD8+ T cells sorted from blood. The receptors come from a man aged 30 to 39 in good health.

This chain connects TRBV13 to TRBJ2-1, with TRBD2 matching 9 bases. Germline V gene data show CDR1 as PRHDT and CDR2 as FYEKMQ (reference sequence). Trimming took 3 bases from V and 6 from J; bases not matched to a gene: 6. The CDR3 runs 15 residues. Here the CDR3 reads CASSFGLAPSNEQFF. CDR3 DNA: TGTGCCAGCAGCTTCGGACTAGCGCCCTCCAATGAGCAGTTCTTC.

This clone was counted once. The V call is TRBV14, the J call TRBJ2-7, with 9 positions matching TRBD2. Trimming removed 4 bases from V and 5 bases from J; junction bases left unmatched: 12. Germline V gene sequence: CDR1 SGHDN, CDR2 FVKESK. The CDR3 has 16 amino acids. CDR3 sequence: CASSRGYSGRRDEQYF. Written as DNA, the CDR3 is TGTGCCAGCAGCCGAGGCTATAGCGGGAGAAGGGACGAGCAGTACTTC. The full variable domain, its missing parts supplied by reference TRBV14 and TRBJ2-7, is EAGVTQFPSHSVIEKGQTVTLRCDPISGHDNLYWYRRVMGKEIKFLLHFVKESKQDESGMPNNRFLAERTGGTYSTLKVQPAELEDSGVYFCASSRGYSGRRDEQYFGPGTRLTVT.

This chain uses TRBV7-9 with TRBJ1-5; 7 bases fit TRBD1. Trimming took 2 bases from V and 9 from J; bases not matched to a gene: 4. The germline V gene encodes CDR1 SEHNR and CDR2 FQNEAQ (reference sequence). This CDR3 region has 13 residues. CDR3 nucleotides: TGTGCCAGCAGCTTACTATCAGGGGGGCCCCAGCATTTT. This translates into CASSLLSGGPQHF.

The chain has TRBV2 and TRBJ2-7; 7 bases fit TRBD1. V was pared by 4 bases and J by 3 bases, with 12 bases of the junction left unmatched. CDR1 is SNHLY and CDR2 is FYNNEI in the germline V gene. The CDR3 is 16 amino acids. CDR3 sequence reads: CASSGNWDSVVYEQYF. CDR3 sequence (DNA): TGTGCCAGCAGTGGGAATTGGGACAGTGTGGTCTACGAGCAGTACTTC.

The chain has TRBV11-3 and TRBJ2-3, with 7 bases lining up with TRBD2. CDR3 length: 15 residues. Losses at the gene ends were 5 bases for V and 2 bases for J; bases not matched to a gene: 7. Germline lookup yields CDR1 SGHNT and CDR2 YENEEA. The CDR3 reads CASSLLGGNTDTQYF. CDR3 sequence (DNA): TGTGCCAGCAGCCTGCTCGGGGGGAACACAGATACGCAGTATTTT.

Remarks on this clone: This same CDR3 is encoded by further DNA sequences in the sample. The rearrangement joins TRBV9 to TRBJ2-1; 9 nucleotides agree with TRBD2. CDR3 length: 15 amino acids. Germline CDR1 and CDR2: SGDLS and YYNGEE. J gave up 1 base and V 3 bases, and 2 bases lay outside the gene matches. The chain's CDR3 is CASSASGISYNEQFF. In DNA, the CDR3 is TGTGCCAGCAGCGCTAGCGGGATTTCCTACAATGAGCAGTTCTTC.